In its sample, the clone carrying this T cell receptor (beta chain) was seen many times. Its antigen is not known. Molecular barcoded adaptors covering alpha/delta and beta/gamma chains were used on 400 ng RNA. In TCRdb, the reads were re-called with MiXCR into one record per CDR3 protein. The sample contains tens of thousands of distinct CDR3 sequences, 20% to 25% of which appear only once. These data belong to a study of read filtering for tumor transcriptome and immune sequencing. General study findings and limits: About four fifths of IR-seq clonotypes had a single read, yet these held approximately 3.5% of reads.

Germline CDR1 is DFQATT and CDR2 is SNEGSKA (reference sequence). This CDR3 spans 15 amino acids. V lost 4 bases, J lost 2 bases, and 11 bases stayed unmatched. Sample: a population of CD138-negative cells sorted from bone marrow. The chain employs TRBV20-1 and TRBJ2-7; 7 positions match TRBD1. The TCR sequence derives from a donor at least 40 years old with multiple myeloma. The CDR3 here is CSAKSTGSNPYEQYF. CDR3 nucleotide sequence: TGCAGTGCTAAATCGACAGGGTCGAACCCCTACGAGCAGTACTTC.